A single sample gave rise to the 10 T cell receptor beta chains below, sequenced in a study of cytomegalovirus exposure and HLA in healthy donors. It was with 60 Vbeta and 13 Jbeta primers that the PCR ran. Here immunoSEQ multiplex PCR was the method, and the copy in TCRdb shows in-frame clones only, minus some. The sample has 130,000 to 150,000 clones; 75% to 90% are singletons. Sequenced input: PBMCs. Every receptor here comes from a woman in her twenties or thirties in good health and CMV-seronegative.

This clone was seen just once. The V and J genes are TRBV7-8 and TRBJ2-7, with 9 bases that match TRBD1. This CDR3 spans 17 amino acids. Germline-derived CDR1 and CDR2 are SGHVS and FQNEAQ. V dropped 5 bases and J dropped 2; count of bases not matched to a gene: 13. CDR3 in amino acids: CASSIPPLTGGTYEQYF. The CDR3 nucleotides are TGTGCCAGCAGCATCCCCCCCTTGACAGGGGGGACCTACGAGCAGTACTTC.

This chain connects TRBV30 to TRBJ1-6; 7 bases align to TRBD1. V lost 4 bases to trimming and J lost 8 bases; unmatched junction nucleotides: 5. The germline gives CDR1 GTSNPN, CDR2 SVGIG (reference sequence). The CDR3 runs 13 residues. CDR3 in DNA: TGTGCCTGGACAGGGGGGTTGGATTCACCCCTCCACTTT. Translating it yields CAWTGGLDSPLHF.

The J gene is TRBJ1-4, the V gene TRBV4-1; possibly TRBD1 for D (6 bases). The CDR3 runs to 16 residues. Germline V lookup: CDR1 MGHRA, CDR2 YSYEKL. V shed 8 bases and J shed 0 bases, with 16 bases lying between them. The CDR3 nucleotides are TGCGCCAGCTCAAAGGGGGGGGATCCAACTAATGAAAAACTGTTTTTT. Protein sequence: CASSKGGDPTNEKLFF.

The chain is built from TRBV4-1 and TRBJ2-1; 7 bases line up with TRBD2. J gave up 0 bases and V 0 bases, and 8 bases lay outside the gene matches. The CDR3 has 18 residues. CDR1 is MGHRA, CDR2 YSYEKL, per germline. The CDR3 spells CASSQESGALSSYNEQFF. The DNA for the CDR3 is TGCGCCAGCAGCCAAGAGAGCGGGGCGCTGAGCTCCTACAATGAGCAGTTCTTC.

For the CDR3, the DNA is TGCAGCGTTGCAGGGGGCGATTCGGATGGCTACACCTTC. It is translated as CSVAGGDSDGYTF. The chain carries TRBV29-1 and TRBJ1-2, with 8 positions matching TRBD1. The CDR3 sequence is 13 residues long. Germline V gives CDR1 SQVTM, CDR2 ANQGSEA. Trimming cost V 4 bases and J 6 bases; bases outside gene matches: 7.

This chain links TRBV29-1 with TRBJ2-7; 11 bases are a match to TRBD2. There are 13 residues in the CDR3. The germline CDR1 and CDR2 sequences are SQVTM and ANQGSEA. V lost 6 bases and J lost 3; bases outside the gene matches: 4. CDR3 sequence: CSVSTSGNYEQYF. The CDR3, as DNA: TGCAGCGTCTCGACTAGCGGGAACTACGAGCAGTACTTC.

The rearrangement links TRBV6-4 to TRBJ1-5, with TRBD1 identical over 10 bases. Trimming at V came to 7 bases and at J to 3 bases, leaving 15 bases not matched to a gene. The germline gives CDR1 MRHNA, CDR2 SNTAGT. CDR3 length: 18 amino acids. The CDR3, as DNA: TGTGCCAGCAAACCGGGACAGGGGTGGTCCGGTAACAATCAGCCCCAGCATTTT. It specifies CASKPGQGWSGNNQPQHF.

This chain uses TRBV30 with TRBJ1-3; 7 bases fit TRBD1. This CDR3 is built from 13 residues. Germline trimming cut 2 bases from V and 9 bases from J; bases unmatched to any gene: 7. The germline V gene encodes CDR1 GTSNPN and CDR2 SVGIG (reference sequence). CDR3 region: CAWSRGPDGTIYF. As DNA, the CDR3 is TGTGCCTGGAGTAGGGGGCCCGACGGCACCATATATTTT.

V gene TRBV11-3 combines with J gene TRBJ2-1, with TRBD1 matching over 8 bases. The germline gives CDR1 SGHNT, CDR2 YENEEA. The CDR3 covers 17 residues. V lost 5 bases to trimming and J lost 0 bases; unmatched junction nucleotides: 9. The CDR3 here is CASSLAHTGGSYNEQFF. In DNA form, the CDR3 reads TGTGCCAGCAGCCTAGCCCACACAGGGGGCTCCTACAATGAGCAGTTCTTC.

Only a few counts were recorded for this clone. V and J are TRBV6-5 and TRBJ2-7; no firm D call. This CDR3 has 15 residues. V dropped 0 bases and J dropped 2 bases, with 11 bases sitting between them. The germline CDR1 and CDR2 sequences are MNHEY and SVGAGI. This chain's CDR3 is CASSYSLRVTYEQYF. CDR3 DNA sequence: TGTGCCAGCAGTTACTCACTTCGGGTAACCTACGAGCAGTACTTC.